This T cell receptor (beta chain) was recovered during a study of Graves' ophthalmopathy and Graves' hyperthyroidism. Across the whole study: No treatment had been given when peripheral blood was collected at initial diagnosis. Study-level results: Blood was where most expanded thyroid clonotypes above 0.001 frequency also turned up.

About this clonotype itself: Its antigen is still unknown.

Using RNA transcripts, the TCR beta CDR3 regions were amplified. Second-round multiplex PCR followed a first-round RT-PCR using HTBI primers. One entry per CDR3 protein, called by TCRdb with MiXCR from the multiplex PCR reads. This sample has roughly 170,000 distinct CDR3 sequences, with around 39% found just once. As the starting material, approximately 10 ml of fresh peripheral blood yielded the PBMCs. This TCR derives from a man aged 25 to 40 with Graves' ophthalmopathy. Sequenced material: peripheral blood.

Here the CDR3 reads CASSPIDRGGAQPQHF. CDR3 in DNA: TGTGCCAGCAGTCCAATCGACAGGGGCGGTGCTCAGCCCCAGCATTTT. V usage is TRBV28 and J usage is TRBJ1-5; 8 bases are shared with TRBD1. CDR1 and CDR2 (germline): MDHEN, SYDVKM. This CDR3 is built from 16 residues. Trimming at V came to 5 bases and at J to 6 bases, leaving 12 bases not matched to a gene.